These T cell receptor beta chains were read from a single sample in a study of cytomegalovirus exposure and HLA in healthy donors. The protocol was immunoSEQ multiplex PCR, while the TCRdb copy is restricted to in-frame clones and leaves out a portion. The data hold 120,000 or so clones, with roughly 95% observed a single time. The sample consisted of PBMCs. The receptors here all came from a man younger than 30 in good health and CMV-seronegative. CDR3s include the opening cysteine and the closing phenylalanine or tryptophan. The order of the fields is D gene, V gene, J gene, clone size, CDR3 DNA, CDR3 protein. D genes are given only for firm matches. For some rows the clone size is stated as once, few or many, or as a class when expanded; others skip it.

D: TRBD1; V: TRBV4-3; J: TRBJ1-2; size: -; DNA: TGCGCCAGCAGCCAAGACGGAGGGGGCGCGGGCCCCACCTTC; CDR3: CASSQDGGGAGPTF
D: TRBD2; V: TRBV4-1; J: TRBJ2-1; size: -; DNA: TGCGCCAGCAGCCAGCCGACTAGCGGGAGCTCCTACAATGAGCAGTTCTTC; CDR3: CASSQPTSGSSYNEQFF
D: TRBD2; V: TRBV9; J: TRBJ2-5; size: -; DNA: TGTGCCAGCAGCGAGGGGACTAGCGGGAGGGGGGAGACCCAGTACTTC; CDR3: CASSEGTSGRGETQYF
D: TRBD1; V: TRBV9; J: TRBJ2-2; size: -; DNA: TGTGCCAGCAGCGTCTCGTCAACAGGGGGTAACGCTCCCCGGGAGCTGTTTTTT; CDR3: CASSVSSTGGNAPRELFF
D: -; V: TRBV7-7; J: TRBJ2-5; size: -; DNA: TGTGCTAGCAGCTTAGTGAGGGTCCAAGAGACCCAGTACTTC; CDR3: CASSLVRVQETQYF
D: TRBD1; V: TRBV5-5; J: TRBJ2-5; size: few; DNA: TGTGCCAGCAGCGCAACACAGGGGGCCGAGACCCAGTACTTC; CDR3: CASSATQGAETQYF
D: TRBD2; V: TRBV7-3; J: TRBJ2-1; size: -; DNA: TGTGCCAGCAGCGCCTCCGGGACTAGCTTCTATGAGCAGTTCTTC; CDR3: CASSASGTSFYEQFF
D: TRBD1; V: TRBV11-3; J: TRBJ2-2; size: -; DNA: TGTGCCAGCAGCCAACCCAGGGGGCTTTGGGCCGGGGAGCTGTTTTTT; CDR3: CASSQPRGLWAGELFF
D: -; V: TRBV6-5; J: TRBJ1-2; size: -; DNA: TGTGCCAGCAGTTACGCAGCAGGTCGCTACACCTTC; CDR3: CASSYAAGRYTF
D: -; V: TRBV28; J: TRBJ1-1; size: -; DNA: TGTGCCAGCAGTTATTGGAGCCAGAACACTGAAGCTTTCTTT; CDR3: CASSYWSQNTEAFF
D: -; V: TRBV7-3; J: TRBJ2-3; size: -; DNA: TGTGCCAGCAGCTTAGGAGGGCTCACAGATACGCAGTATTTT; CDR3: CASSLGGLTDTQYF
D: -; V: TRBV27; J: TRBJ1-5; size: -; DNA: TGTGCCAGCAGTTTCACAGGGAATCAGCCCCAGCATTTT; CDR3: CASSFTGNQPQHF
D: TRBD1; V: TRBV13; J: TRBJ1-5; size: -; DNA: TGTGCCAGCAGCAGACAGGGACAAGAACAGCCCCAGCATTTT; CDR3: CASSRQGQEQPQHF
D: -; V: TRBV30; J: TRBJ2-1; size: -; DNA: TGTGCCTGGAGCCGGGACTCATCCTACAATGAGCAGTTCTTC; CDR3: CAWSRDSSYNEQFF
D: TRBD2; V: TRBV9; J: TRBJ2-5; size: -; DNA: TGTGCCAGCAGCGTAGCGGGAGGGCCTTCGGAGACCCAGTACTTC; CDR3: CASSVAGGPSETQYF
D: TRBD1; V: TRBV11-2; J: TRBJ1-3; size: -; DNA: TGTGCCAGCAGCTTATCCGGGACAGGGCCTATCTCTGGAAACACCATATATTTT; CDR3: CASSLSGTGPISGNTIYF
D: TRBD2; V: TRBV7-2; J: TRBJ2-5; size: -; DNA: TGTGCCAGCAGCCGACTAGCGGGAGGTCTACAGACCCAGTACTTC; CDR3: CASSRLAGGLQTQYF
D: TRBD1; V: TRBV28; J: TRBJ1-5; size: -; DNA: TGTGCCAGCAGTTTAGGGGGACAGGGGATGTTTCAGCCCCAGCATTTT; CDR3: CASSLGGQGMFQPQHF
D: -; V: TRBV19; J: TRBJ2-1; size: once; DNA: TGTGCCAGTAGTACCCTTCTGAGAGGCGGGCGGAAGGAGCAGTTCTTC; CDR3: CASSTLLRGGRKEQFF
D: -; V: TRBV29-1; J: TRBJ2-1; size: -; DNA: TGCAGCGGGGTTGCGGCCTCAACGCGCAATGAGCAGTTCTTC; CDR3: CSGVAASTRNEQFF
D: -; V: TRBV30; J: TRBJ2-3; size: -; DNA: TGTGCCTCAGGGGAGAGCGGGACGCCCACAGATACGCAGTATTTT; CDR3: CASGESGTPTDTQYF
D: -; V: TRBV7-8; J: TRBJ1-1; size: once; DNA: TGTGCCAGCAGCTTAATAACTGAAGCTTTCTTT; CDR3: CASSLITEAFF
D: -; V: TRBV4-3; J: TRBJ2-7; size: -; DNA: TGCGCCAGCAGCCAAGAAGGTAGCTCACCAACCTACGAGCAGTACTTC; CDR3: CASSQEGSSPTYEQYF
D: TRBD2; V: TRBV5-1; J: TRBJ2-7; size: -; DNA: TGCGCCAGCTCAGCGGGGTACGAGCAGTACTTC; CDR3: CASSAGYEQYF
D: -; V: TRBV28; J: TRBJ1-5; size: -; DNA: TGTGCCAGCAGTTTCCACGGACAGAATTCTATGAATAGCAATCAGCCCCAGCATTTT; CDR3: CASSFHGQNSMNSNQPQHF
D: TRBD2; V: TRBV10-2; J: TRBJ2-1; size: -; DNA: TGCGCCAGCAGCGATCCGGGACTAGCGGGAGTAGGCGATGAGCAGTTCTTC; CDR3: CASSDPGLAGVGDEQFF
D: TRBD2; V: TRBV25-1; J: TRBJ2-1; size: -; DNA: TGTGCCAGCAGTGAGCCGGGACTAGCGGGTTATGAGCAGTTCTTC; CDR3: CASSEPGLAGYEQFF
D: TRBD1; V: TRBV6-1; J: TRBJ2-7; size: -; DNA: TGTGCCAGCAGCACGGACAGGGGACACGAGCAGTACTTC; CDR3: CASSTDRGHEQYF
D: -; V: TRBV2; J: TRBJ2-7; size: -; DNA: TGTGCCAGCAAAACCGGGACAAATTACTACGAGCAGTACTTC; CDR3: CASKTGTNYYEQYF
D: TRBD2; V: TRBV5-1; J: TRBJ2-1; size: -; DNA: TGCGCCAGCAGCTCAACTAGCGGGAGTGGCAATGAGCAGTTCTTC; CDR3: CASSSTSGSGNEQFF
D: TRBD2; V: TRBV4-2; J: TRBJ2-7; size: -; DNA: TGTGCCAGCAGCCACCCCACGGGAGGGAATGGGTACGAGCAGTACTTC; CDR3: CASSHPTGGNGYEQYF
D: -; V: TRBV11-3; J: TRBJ1-1; size: -; DNA: TGTGCCAGCAGCCCCCGACAGTACATGAACACTGAAGCTTTCTTT; CDR3: CASSPRQYMNTEAFF
D: -; V: TRBV5-1; J: TRBJ1-1; size: once; DNA: TGCGCCAGCAGCTTGGCCGGGGGGAACACTGAAGCTTTCTTT; CDR3: CASSLAGGNTEAFF
D: TRBD2; V: TRBV10-3; J: TRBJ2-7; size: -; DNA: TGTGCCATCAGCGAAGGGACTAGCGGGAGGGTAAAGTACTTC; CDR3: CAISEGTSGRVKYF
D: -; V: TRBV15; J: TRBJ1-5; size: -; DNA: TGTGCCACCAGCAGGGATTCCCTACAGGAAAAGGATCAGCCCCAGCATTTT; CDR3: CATSRDSLQEKDQPQHF
D: -; V: TRBV6-5; J: TRBJ2-3; size: -; DNA: TGTGCCAGCAGTTACACGCGGGATTACCTAGATACGCAGTATTTT; CDR3: CASSYTRDYLDTQYF
D: -; V: TRBV7-6; J: TRBJ2-5; size: -; DNA: TGTGCCAGCAGCTCACAAGAGACCCAGTACTTC; CDR3: CASSSQETQYF
D: TRBD2; V: TRBV7-9; J: TRBJ2-1; size: -; DNA: TGTGCCACTGGAAGACTAGCGGATTACAATGAGCAGTTCTTC; CDR3: CATGRLADYNEQFF
D: -; V: TRBV27; J: TRBJ2-6; size: -; DNA: TGTGCCAGCAGTTTATCGCAGGCAGGGTGGGCCAACGTCCTGACTTTC; CDR3: CASSLSQAGWANVLTF
D: -; V: TRBV7-9; J: TRBJ1-2; size: -; DNA: TGTGCCAGCAGCTTAGGGCAGGGTAGTTCGGCGTATGGCTACACCTTC; CDR3: CASSLGQGSSAYGYTF
D: -; V: TRBV27; J: TRBJ2-7; size: -; DNA: TGTGCCAGCAGTTTATCACCGGGGAGCTCCTACGAGCAGTACTTC; CDR3: CASSLSPGSSYEQYF
D: -; V: TRBV7-9; J: TRBJ2-7; size: -; DNA: TGTGCCAGCAGCCCCTTGGCCGCCTACGAGCAGTACTTC; CDR3: CASSPLAAYEQYF
D: -; V: TRBV29-1; J: TRBJ1-1; size: -; DNA: TGCAGCGTTTCCGGTTCCTGGACAGCGGCGAACACTGAAGCTTTCTTT; CDR3: CSVSGSWTAANTEAFF
D: TRBD1; V: TRBV7-3; J: TRBJ1-1; size: -; DNA: TGTGCCAGCAGCTTAAACCCCGGGACAGCGAACACTGAAGCTTTCTTT; CDR3: CASSLNPGTANTEAFF
D: -; V: TRBV9; J: TRBJ1-2; size: -; DNA: TGTGCCAGCAGCGTTAATGGCGGCTACACCTTC; CDR3: CASSVNGGYTF
D: TRBD1; V: TRBV5-4; J: TRBJ2-1; size: once; DNA: TGTGCCAGCAGCCACCGGGACAGTGACAATGAGCAGTTCTTC; CDR3: CASSHRDSDNEQFF
D: -; V: TRBV19; J: TRBJ1-1; size: -; DNA: TGTGCCAGTAGTAGAAACCTGGACAGGAACACTGAAGCTTTCTTT; CDR3: CASSRNLDRNTEAFF